The TCR beta chain described here comes from a study of shared clonotypes between healthy human individuals. Study in general: A donor's plate count was three for CD4 naive and three for CD4 memory; CD8 naive had two and CD8 memory one.

Every donor was a Caucasian adult from Nashville, Tennessee. Memory CD4+ cells were the fraction left after CD45RA+ naive selection. From germline, CDR1 is SGHDT and CDR2 YYEEEE. The CDR3 sequence is 15 residues long. V was pared by 2 bases and J by 7 bases, with 10 bases of the junction left unmatched. Authors' data handling: Filtering differed for immunoSEQ, which gave only junction sequences without quality scores. TCRdb's table, derived via immunoSEQ multiplex PCR, lists solely in-frame clones and lacks some. V and J calls and clone size are copied from that table; D and trimming were computed from the DNA. This table holds 2.3 million or so clones, 80% to 95% found once.

The source material was naive CD4+ T cells from PBMCs. Subset indicated: CD45RA+ positively selected. V gene TRBV5-6 combines with J gene TRBJ2-7; 9 bases fit TRBD1. The clonotype comes from a man younger than 35 in good health. Some clones in this sample may be carry-over from other donors' samples. The CDR3 here is CASSFLDRGPREQYF. The CDR3 region has the DNA TGTGCCAGCAGCTTCCTGGACAGGGGACCTCGGGAGCAGTACTTC.